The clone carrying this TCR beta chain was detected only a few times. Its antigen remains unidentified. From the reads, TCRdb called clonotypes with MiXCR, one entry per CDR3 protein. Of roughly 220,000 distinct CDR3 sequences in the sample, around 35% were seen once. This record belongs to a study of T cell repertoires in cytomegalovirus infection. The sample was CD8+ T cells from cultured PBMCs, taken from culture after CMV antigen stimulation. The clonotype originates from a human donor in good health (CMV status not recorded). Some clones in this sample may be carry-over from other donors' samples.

The CDR3 sequence: CASSGSTHRSGTGSYEQYF. CDR3 coding DNA: TGTGCCAGCAGCGGTAGCACCCATCGATCCGGGACAGGGTCCTACGAGCAGTACTTC. The V call is TRBV7-6, the J call TRBJ2-7, with 9 positions matching TRBD1. The V and J ends lost 5 bases and 1 base, in that order; junction bases with no gene match: 18. The V gene's germline CDR1 is SGHVS and CDR2 FNYEAQ. CDR3 size: 19 residues.